A selection of T cell receptor beta chains follows, all from one sample in a study of T cells in Graves' hyperthyroidism and ophthalmopathy. TCRdb redid the calling of the multiplex PCR reads with MiXCR, one entry per CDR3 protein. The table lists 500,000 to 600,000 distinct CDR3 sequences, roughly 17% of them singletons. Sequences were obtained from blood. These receptors originate from a woman aged 18-29 years with Graves' hyperthyroidism. CDR3s include the opening cysteine and the closing phenylalanine or tryptophan. Where a row states a size, it is once, few, many or the class of an expanded clone; other rows omit it.

abundance	v_gene	CDR3aa
many	TRBV13	CASSIGTGHGYTF
few	TRBV3-1	CASLSSDTGELFF
few	TRBV6-1	CASSEADNQPQHF
NA	TRBV27	CASSFSPSGTEQYF
many	TRBV24-1	CATSGASGSGYEQYF
NA	TRBV3-1	CASSQASGATNEKLFF
once	TRBV29-1	CSTGLAGGYEQYF
many	TRBV6-2/TRBV6-3	CASTLGVNTEAFF
NA	TRBV2	CASRLTATTNEKLFF
NA	TRBV29-1	CSVPLTGDHNEQFF
NA	TRBV7-9	CASSLSTGTGNQPQHF
few	TRBV29-1	CSVRVETQYF
NA	TRBV25-1	CASSESGGARGYTF
many	TRBV20-1	CSARDQAGYEQYF
many	TRBV2	CASIQGERNTIYF
NA	TRBV13	CASSYGQGRTGSPLHF
NA	TRBV7-2	CASSLKGRGNIQYF
NA	TRBV12-3/TRBV12-4	CASSPLVSTNSYEQYF
many	TRBV5-1	CASSIQTRDTGELFF
few	TRBV12-3/TRBV12-4	CASTRAQETQYF
many	TRBV11-2	CASSLEAVRRKTQYF
many	TRBV30	CAWTWGSEGYTF